This section outlines one T cell receptor (beta chain) sequence together with its context. The antigen is undetermined. This CDR3 is also generated by other DNA sequences in the sample. The CDR3 runs 14 residues. V dropped 5 bases and J dropped 8; count of bases not matched to a gene: 7. Germline V CDR1 and CDR2: SGHAT, FQNNGV. The data stem from a study of shared clonotypes between healthy human individuals. Study observations and caveats: It was only blood that was sampled, and tissue repertoires likely differ.

The sequenced material, unsorted PBMC DNA, was run on ten immunoSEQ deep assay plates. The table came from immunoSEQ multiplex PCR; TCRdb's copy has only in-frame clones and leaves some out. The sample consists of hundreds of thousands of clones, about four fifths of them appearing once. This chain connects TRBV11-2 to TRBJ2-1, with 9 bases that match TRBD2. The specimen was PBMCs. The receptor comes from a woman in her 40s in good health. Some clones in this sample may be carry-over from other donors' samples. The CDR3 protein is CASSLGLASDEQFF. DNA for the CDR3: TGTGCCAGCAGCCTTGGACTAGCGAGCGATGAGCAGTTCTTC.